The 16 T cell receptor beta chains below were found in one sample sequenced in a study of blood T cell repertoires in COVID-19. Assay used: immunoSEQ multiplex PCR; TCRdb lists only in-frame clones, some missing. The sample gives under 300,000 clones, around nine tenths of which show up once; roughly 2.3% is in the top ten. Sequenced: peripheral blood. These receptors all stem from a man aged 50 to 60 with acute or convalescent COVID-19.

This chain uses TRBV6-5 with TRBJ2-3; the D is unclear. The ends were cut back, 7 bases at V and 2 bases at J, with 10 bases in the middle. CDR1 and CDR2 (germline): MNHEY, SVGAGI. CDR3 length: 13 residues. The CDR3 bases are TGTGCCAGCACTCGACTCGACACAGATACGCAGTATTTT. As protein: CASTRLDTDTQYF.

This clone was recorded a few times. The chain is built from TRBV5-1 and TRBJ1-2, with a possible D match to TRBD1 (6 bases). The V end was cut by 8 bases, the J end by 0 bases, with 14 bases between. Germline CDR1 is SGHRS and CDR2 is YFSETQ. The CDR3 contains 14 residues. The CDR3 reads CASRQDPTNYGYTF. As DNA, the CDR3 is TGCGCCAGTCGACAGGACCCTACTAACTATGGCTACACCTTC. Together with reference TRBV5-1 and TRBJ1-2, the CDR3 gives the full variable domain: KAGVTQTPRYLIKTRGQQVTLSCSPISGHRSVSWYQQTPGQGLQFLFEYFSETQRNKGNFPGRFSGRQFSNSRSEMNVSTLELGDSALYLCASRQDPTNYGYTFGSGTRLTVV.

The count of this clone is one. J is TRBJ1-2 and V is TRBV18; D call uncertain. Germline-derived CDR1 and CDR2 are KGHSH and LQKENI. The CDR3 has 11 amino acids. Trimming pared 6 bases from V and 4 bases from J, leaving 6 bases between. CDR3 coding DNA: TGTGCCAGCTCCCCCCTCTATGGCTACACCTTC. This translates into CASSPLYGYTF. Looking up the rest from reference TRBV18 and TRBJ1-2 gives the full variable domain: NAGVMQNPRHLVRRRGQEARLRCSPMKGHSHVYWYRQLPEEGLKFMVYLQKENIIDESGMPKERFSAEFPKEGPSILRIQQVVRGDSAAYFCASSPLYGYTFGSGTRLTVV.

CDR3 region: CASSQGDSGGEDTGELFF. CDR3 nucleotides: TGTGCCAGCAGCCAAGGCGATAGCGGGGGGGAGGACACCGGGGAGCTGTTTTTT. V and J are TRBV4-2 and TRBJ2-2, with 11 positions matching TRBD2. CDR1 and CDR2 from the germline V gene are LGHNA and YNFKEQ. The V and J ends lost 1 base and 3 bases, in that order; junction bases with no gene match: 7. The CDR3 runs 18 residues.

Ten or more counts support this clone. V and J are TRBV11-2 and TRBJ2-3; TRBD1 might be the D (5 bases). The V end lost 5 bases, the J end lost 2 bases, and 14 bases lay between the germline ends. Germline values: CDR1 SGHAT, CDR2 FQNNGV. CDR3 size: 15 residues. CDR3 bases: TGTGCCAGCAGCCCGTCCGGACATCTCACAGATACGCAGTATTTT. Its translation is CASSPSGHLTDTQYF.

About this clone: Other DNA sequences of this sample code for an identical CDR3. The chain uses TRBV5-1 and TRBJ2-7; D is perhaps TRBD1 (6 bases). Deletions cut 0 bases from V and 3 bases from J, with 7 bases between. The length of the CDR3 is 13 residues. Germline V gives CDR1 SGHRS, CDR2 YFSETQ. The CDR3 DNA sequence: TGCGCCAGCAGCTTGGCCAGGGGCTACGAGCAGTACTTC. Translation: CASSLARGYEQYF.

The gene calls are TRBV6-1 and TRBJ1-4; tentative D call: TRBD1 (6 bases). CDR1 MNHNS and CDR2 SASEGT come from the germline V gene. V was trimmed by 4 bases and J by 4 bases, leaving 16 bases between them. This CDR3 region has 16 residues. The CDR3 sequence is CASSADSSGGNEKLFF. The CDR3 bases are TGTGCCAGCAGTGCGGACAGCTCAGGAGGTAATGAAAAACTGTTTTTT.

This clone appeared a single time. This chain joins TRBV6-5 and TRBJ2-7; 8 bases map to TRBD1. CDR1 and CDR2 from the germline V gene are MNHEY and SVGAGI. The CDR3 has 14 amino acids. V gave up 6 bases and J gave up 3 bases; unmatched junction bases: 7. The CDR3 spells CASRDRENRYEQYF. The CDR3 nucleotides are TGTGCCAGCAGGGACAGGGAGAATCGCTACGAGCAGTACTTC.

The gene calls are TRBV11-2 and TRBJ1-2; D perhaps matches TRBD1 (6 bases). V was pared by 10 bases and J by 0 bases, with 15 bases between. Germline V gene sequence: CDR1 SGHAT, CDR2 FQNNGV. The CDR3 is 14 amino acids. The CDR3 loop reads CATRAGAANYGYTF. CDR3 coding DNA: TGTGCCACCCGGGCGGGGGCAGCTAACTATGGCTACACCTTC.

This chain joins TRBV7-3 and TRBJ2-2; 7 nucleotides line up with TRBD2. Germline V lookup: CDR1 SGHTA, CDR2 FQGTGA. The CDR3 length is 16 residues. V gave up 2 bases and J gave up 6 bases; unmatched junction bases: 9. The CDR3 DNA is TGTGCCAGCAGCTTATTAGGTCTAGCGGATGCCGGGGAGCTGTTTTTT. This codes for CASSLLGLADAGELFF.

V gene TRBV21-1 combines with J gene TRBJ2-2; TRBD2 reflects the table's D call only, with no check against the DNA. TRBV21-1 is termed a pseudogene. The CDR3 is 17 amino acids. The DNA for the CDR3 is TGTGCCAGCAGCGAACTAGCGGGGGGGCTGGGCACCGGGGAGCTGTTTTTT. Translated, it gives CASSELAGGLGTGELFF.

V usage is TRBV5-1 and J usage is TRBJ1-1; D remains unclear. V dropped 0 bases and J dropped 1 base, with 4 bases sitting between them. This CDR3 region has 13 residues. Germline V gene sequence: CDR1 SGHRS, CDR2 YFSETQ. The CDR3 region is CASSLDTNTEAFF. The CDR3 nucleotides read TGCGCCAGCAGCTTGGACACGAACACTGAAGCTTTCTTT.

In DNA, the CDR3 is TGTGCCAGCAGTTACTCGGGCAGGGCGGTTAACACTGAAGCTTTCTTT. It specifies CASSYSGRAVNTEAFF. The chain employs TRBV6-5 and TRBJ1-1; maybe TRBD1 (5 bases). This CDR3 spans 16 amino acids. V was pared by 0 bases and J by 2 bases, with 13 bases between. Germline loops: CDR1 MNHEY, CDR2 SVGAGI.

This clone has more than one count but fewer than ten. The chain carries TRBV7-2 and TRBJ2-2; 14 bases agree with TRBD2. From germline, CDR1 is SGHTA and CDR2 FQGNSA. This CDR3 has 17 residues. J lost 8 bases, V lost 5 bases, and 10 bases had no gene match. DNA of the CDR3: TGTGCCAGCAGCCCCCAGACTAGCGGGGGGGCGAGGGGGGAGCTGTTTTTT. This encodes CASSPQTSGGARGELFF.

The CDR3 loop is CASSLGTGGYGTGELFF. CDR3 coding DNA: TGTGCCAGCAGCTTAGGGACAGGGGGGTACGGCACCGGGGAGCTGTTTTTT. The chain couples TRBV11-2 to TRBJ2-2; 10 bases are shared with TRBD1. The CDR3 runs 17 residues. The germline gives CDR1 SGHAT, CDR2 FQNNGV. The trim removed 1 base at V and 4 bases at J, leaving 6 bases unmatched.

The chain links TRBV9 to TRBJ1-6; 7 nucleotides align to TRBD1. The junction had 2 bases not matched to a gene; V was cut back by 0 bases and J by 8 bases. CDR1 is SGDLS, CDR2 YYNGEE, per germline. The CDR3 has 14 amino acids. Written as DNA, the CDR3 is TGTGCCAGCAGCGTAGGGGGGACAGATTCACCCCTCCACTTT. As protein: CASSVGGTDSPLHF. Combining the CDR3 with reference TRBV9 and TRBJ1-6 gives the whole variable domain DSGVTQTPKHLITATGQRVTLRCSPRSGDLSVYWYQQSLDQGLQFLIQYYNGEERAKGNILERFSAQQFPDLHSELNLSSLELGDSALYFCASSVGGTDSPLHFGNGTRLTVT.